This TCR beta chain was identified during a study of T cell repertoires in cytomegalovirus infection. Trimming took 0 bases from V and 4 from J, leaving 16 bases between them. CDR1 is MNHNY and CDR2 is SVGAGI in the germline V gene (reference sequence). The CDR3 has 17 residues. A single record per CDR3 protein comes from TCRdb applying MiXCR to the reads. The sample records around 530,000 distinct CDR3 sequences, approximately 26% being singletons. Worth noting for this clonotype: Its antigen is as yet unknown.

Regarding the study as a whole: Public TCR beta family frequency separated CMV-and-HLA carriers, including in an independent cohort.

The receptor was isolated from a human donor in good health (CMV status not recorded). Some clones in this sample may be carry-over from other donors' samples. Sequenced input: PBMCs. The chain is built from TRBV6-6 and TRBJ2-1; D is tentatively TRBD1 or TRBD2 (5 bases each). CDR3 DNA sequence: TGTGCCAGCAGTTACTCGCCGTGGGACCTCCGGTACAATGAGCAGTTCTTC. Translated: CASSYSPWDLRYNEQFF.